In this sample, the clone carrying this T cell receptor (beta chain) turned up many times. Its antigen is unknown. The germline V gene encodes CDR1 DFQATT and CDR2 SNEGSKA (reference sequence). V shed 6 bases and J 5 bases; nucleotides not matched to a gene: 15. The CDR3 totals 16 residues. This record belongs to a study of CD8 T cells in ankylosing spondylitis. Study findings and constraints: Made up of about eight highly homologous variants, a TCR beta motif appeared characteristic of ankylosing spondylitis blood.

TCRdb redid the calling of the 5' RACE reads with MiXCR, one entry per CDR3 protein. Found here are around 540,000 distinct CDR3 sequences, roughly 12% of them singletons; the top ten hold approximately 6.3%. The chain joins TRBV20-1 to TRBJ2-3; TRBD2 aligns across 9 bases. The specimen was blood, either unsorted or a sorted T cell fraction (not recorded which). This receptor was identified in a male donor with ankylosing spondylitis. CDR3 nucleotide sequence: TGCAGTGCAGCGGCAACGGCGGGAGGGCGTGGAGATACGCAGTATTTT. Its protein product is CSAAATAGGRGDTQYF.